This TCR beta chain comes out of a study of cytomegalovirus exposure and HLA in healthy donors. About the research overall: Early on, a data release was issued that held some 91 million unique TCRs from HLA-typed donors.

This clone was detected a few times. Its cognate antigen is unknown. The PCR employed 60 Vbeta primers together with 13 Jbeta primers. Generated by immunoSEQ multiplex PCR, the TCRdb table keeps only in-frame clones and is missing some. The sample lists over 95,000 clones; under 70% were seen once. The V and J ends lost 3 bases and 4 bases respectively, with 15 bases between them. The CDR3 has 16 residues. Germline CDR1 and CDR2: KGHSH and LQKENI. The study, taken as a whole, reports: Many donors carried some public TCRs, although rarity characterized most TCR sequences.

V usage is TRBV18 and J usage is TRBJ2-2; D is possibly TRBD2 (6 bases). The sequence derives from a man aged 18-30 years in good health and CMV-seropositive. The sample consisted of PBMCs. The CDR3 coding sequence is TGTGCCAGCTCACCTCAAAGGGGAGGCGGCACCGGGGAGCTGTTTTTT. This sequence encodes CASSPQRGGGTGELFF.